The clone carrying this T cell receptor beta chain appeared a single time. This CDR3 has 17 residues. Trimming cost V 1 base and J 0 bases, with 12 bases left between them. Germline lookup yields CDR1 LNHDA and CDR2 SQIVND (reference sequence). Profiled with immunoSEQ multiplex PCR; TCRdb holds only in-frame clones, not every one. The table lists some 760,000 clones, approximately 85% of them singletons. The data derive from a study of shared T cell receptors in the human thymus. This same sample was also taken into another study, of human thymus T cells. From that second work: Related research examined unrelated individuals and reported that their thymic repertoires overlapped highly.

What was sequenced was thymocytes. This receptor was taken from a girl under three years old with a congenital heart defect. The chain employs TRBV19 and TRBJ2-2; no firm D call. As DNA, the CDR3 is TGTGCCAGTAGTATAGGGTTGAACTACGCGAACACCGGGGAGCTGTTTTTT. Its protein product is CASSIGLNYANTGELFF.